These 4 T cell receptor beta chains share one sample of origin, sequenced in a study of shared clonotypes between healthy human individuals. Produced via immunoSEQ multiplex PCR; TCRdb's table is partial and in-frame only. This sample has about 2 million clones, with approximately 95% found just once. Sequencing was performed on naive CD4+ T cells sorted from blood. Subset described: CD45RA+ positively selected. The receptors derive from a man in his late teens or twenties in good health.

The chain uses TRBV5-1 and TRBJ2-1; the match to TRBD2 covers 10 bases. V was pared by 1 base and J by 10 bases, with 14 bases of the junction left unmatched. From germline, CDR1 is SGHRS and CDR2 YFSETQ. This CDR3 is built from 17 residues. The CDR3 DNA is TGCGCCAGCAGCTTGAGGCCTGTAGCGGGAGGCCCTGGGGAGCAGTTCTTC. It is translated as CASSLRPVAGGPGEQFF.

The J gene is TRBJ2-1, the V gene TRBV7-6; 11 bases line up with TRBD2. Germline V gives CDR1 SGHVS, CDR2 FNYEAQ. This CDR3 is 15 amino acids long. The V and J ends lost 4 bases and 9 bases, in that order; junction bases with no gene match: 8. CDR3 DNA: TGTGCCAGCAGCTCAGCGCTAGCGGGAGGCGGTGAGCAGTTCTTC. The encoded protein is CASSSALAGGGEQFF.

The chain has TRBV6-1 and TRBJ2-1; no definite D call. Germline assignment: CDR1 MNHNS and CDR2 SASEGT. The CDR3 contains 14 residues. Between the trimmed V and J ends, which lost 2 bases and 8 bases, there was a span of 13 bases. The CDR3 DNA sequence: TGTGCCAGCAGTGAATTACCCGCTTGGGATGAGCAGTTCTTC. Translated: CASSELPAWDEQFF.

V is TRBV9 and J is TRBJ1-2; D unclear. Germline assignment: CDR1 SGDLS and CDR2 YYNGEE. The CDR3 sequence is 14 residues long. Between the trimmed V and J ends, which lost 3 bases and 1 base, there was a span of 10 bases. CDR3 coding DNA: TGTGCCAGCAGCGCCCGGACTGTTAACTATGGCTACACCTTC. It yields the protein CASSARTVNYGYTF. The whole variable domain, remainder taken from reference TRBV9 and TRBJ1-2, is DSGVTQTPKHLITATGQRVTLRCSPRSGDLSVYWYQQSLDQGLQFLIQYYNGEERAKGNILERFSAQQFPDLHSELNLSSLELGDSALYFCASSARTVNYGYTFGSGTRLTVV.